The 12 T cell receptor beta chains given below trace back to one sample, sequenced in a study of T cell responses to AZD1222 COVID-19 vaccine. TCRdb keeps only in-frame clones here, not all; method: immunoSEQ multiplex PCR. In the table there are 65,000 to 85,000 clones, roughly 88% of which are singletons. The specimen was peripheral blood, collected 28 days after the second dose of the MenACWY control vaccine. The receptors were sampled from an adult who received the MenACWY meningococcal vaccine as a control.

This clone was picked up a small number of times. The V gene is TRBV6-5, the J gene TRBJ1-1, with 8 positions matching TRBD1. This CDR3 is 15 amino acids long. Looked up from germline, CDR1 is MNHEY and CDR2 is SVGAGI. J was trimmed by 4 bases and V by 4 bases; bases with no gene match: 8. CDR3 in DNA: TGTGCCAGCAGTTCCCCAGACAGGGGAAGCACTGAAGCTTTCTTT. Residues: CASSSPDRGSTEAFF.

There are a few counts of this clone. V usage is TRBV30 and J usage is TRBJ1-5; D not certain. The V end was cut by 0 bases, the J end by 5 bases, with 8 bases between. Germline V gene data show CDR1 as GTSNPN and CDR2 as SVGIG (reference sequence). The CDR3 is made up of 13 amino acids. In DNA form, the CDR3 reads TGTGCCTGGAGTGTACTAAAGGATCAGCCCCAGCATTTT. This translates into CAWSVLKDQPQHF.

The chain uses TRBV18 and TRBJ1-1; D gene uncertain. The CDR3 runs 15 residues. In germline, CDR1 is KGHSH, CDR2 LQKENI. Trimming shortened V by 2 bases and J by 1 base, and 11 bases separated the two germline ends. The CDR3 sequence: CASSPSSGTNTEAFF. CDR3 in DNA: TGTGCCAGCTCACCAAGCTCGGGCACGAACACTGAAGCTTTCTTT.

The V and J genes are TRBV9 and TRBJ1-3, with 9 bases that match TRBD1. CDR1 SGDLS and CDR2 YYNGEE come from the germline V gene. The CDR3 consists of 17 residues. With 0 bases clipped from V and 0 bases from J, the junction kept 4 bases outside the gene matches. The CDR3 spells CASSVVGQGSSGNTIYF. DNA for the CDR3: TGTGCCAGCAGCGTAGTAGGACAGGGGAGCTCTGGAAACACCATATATTTT.

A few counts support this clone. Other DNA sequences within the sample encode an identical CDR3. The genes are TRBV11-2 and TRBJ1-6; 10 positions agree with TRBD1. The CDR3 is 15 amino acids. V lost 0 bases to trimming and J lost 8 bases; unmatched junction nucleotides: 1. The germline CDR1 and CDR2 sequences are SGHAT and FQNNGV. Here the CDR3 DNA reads TGTGCCAGCAGCTTAGAGACAGGGGGCCATTCACCCCTCCACTTT. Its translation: CASSLETGGHSPLHF.

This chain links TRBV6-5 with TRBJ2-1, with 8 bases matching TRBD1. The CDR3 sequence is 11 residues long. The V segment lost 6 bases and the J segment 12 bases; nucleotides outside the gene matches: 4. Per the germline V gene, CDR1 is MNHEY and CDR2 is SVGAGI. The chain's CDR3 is CASSDRGVQFF. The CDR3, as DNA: TGTGCCAGCAGCGACAGGGGTGTGCAGTTCTTC.

This chain's CDR3 is CASSFSLDRASGYTF. In DNA, the CDR3 is TGTGCCAGCAGCTTTTCTCTGGACAGGGCCAGTGGCTACACCTTC. This chain uses TRBV5-4 with TRBJ1-2, with 8 bases aligning to TRBD1. The J segment lost 7 bases and the V segment lost 2 bases, leaving 10 bases of the junction unmatched. The CDR3 is 15 amino acids. Germline loops: CDR1 SGHNT, CDR2 YYREEE (reference sequence).

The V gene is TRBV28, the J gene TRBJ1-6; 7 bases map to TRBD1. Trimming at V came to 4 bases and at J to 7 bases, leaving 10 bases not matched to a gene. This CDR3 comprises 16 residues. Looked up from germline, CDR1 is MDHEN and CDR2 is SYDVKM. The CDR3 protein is CASSSQPGQINSPLHF. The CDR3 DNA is TGTGCCAGCAGTTCCCAACCGGGACAGATAAATTCACCCCTCCACTTT.

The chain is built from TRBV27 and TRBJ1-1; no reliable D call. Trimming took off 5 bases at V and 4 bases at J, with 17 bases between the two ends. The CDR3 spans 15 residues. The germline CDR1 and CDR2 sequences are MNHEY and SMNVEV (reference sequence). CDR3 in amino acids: CASSRSGGRATEAFF. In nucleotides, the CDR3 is TGTGCCAGCAGTCGCTCCGGAGGGCGGGCCACTGAAGCTTTCTTT.

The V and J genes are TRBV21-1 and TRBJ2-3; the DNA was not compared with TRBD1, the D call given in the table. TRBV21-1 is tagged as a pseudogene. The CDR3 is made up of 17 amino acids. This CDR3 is CASSSARDRDRGDTQYF. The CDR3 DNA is TGTGCCAGCAGCAGCGCCCGGGACAGGGATAGAGGGGATACGCAGTATTTT.

The CDR3 DNA follows: TGTGCCAGCAGCCAAGAGGTCTCATTAGATACGCAGTATTTT. Protein: CASSQEVSLDTQYF. The V call is TRBV3-1 (or the pseudogene TRBV3-2), the J call TRBJ2-3; D unresolved. The CDR3 has 14 amino acids. Germline CDR1 and CDR2: LGHDT and YNNKEL (reference sequence). Trimming took off 0 bases at V and 5 bases at J, with 9 bases between the two ends.

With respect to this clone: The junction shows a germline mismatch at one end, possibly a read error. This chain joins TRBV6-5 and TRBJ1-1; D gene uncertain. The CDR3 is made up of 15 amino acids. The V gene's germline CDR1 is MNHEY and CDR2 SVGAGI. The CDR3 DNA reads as TGTGCCAGCCGTCCGTCACAGCTGTTGAACGCTGAAGCTTTCTTT. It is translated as CASRPSQLLNAEAFF.